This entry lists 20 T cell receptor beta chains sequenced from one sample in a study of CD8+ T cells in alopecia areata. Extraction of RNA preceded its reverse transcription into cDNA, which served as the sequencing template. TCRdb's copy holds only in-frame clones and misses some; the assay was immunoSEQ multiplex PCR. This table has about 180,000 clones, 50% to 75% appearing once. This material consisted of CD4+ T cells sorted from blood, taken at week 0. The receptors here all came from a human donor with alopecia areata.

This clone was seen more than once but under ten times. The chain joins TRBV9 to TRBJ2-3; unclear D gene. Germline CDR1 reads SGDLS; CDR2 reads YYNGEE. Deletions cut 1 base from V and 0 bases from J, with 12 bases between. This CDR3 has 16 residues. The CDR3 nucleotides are TGTGCCAGCAGCGTATTTCAGAAGACTAGCACAGATACGCAGTATTTT. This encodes CASSVFQKTSTDTQYF.

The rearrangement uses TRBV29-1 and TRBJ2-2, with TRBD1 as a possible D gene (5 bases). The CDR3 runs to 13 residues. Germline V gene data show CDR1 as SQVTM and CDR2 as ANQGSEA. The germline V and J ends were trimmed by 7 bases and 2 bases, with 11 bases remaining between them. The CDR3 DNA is TGCAGCGCCGACAGTGGAAACACCGGGGAGCTGTTTTTT. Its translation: CSADSGNTGELFF.

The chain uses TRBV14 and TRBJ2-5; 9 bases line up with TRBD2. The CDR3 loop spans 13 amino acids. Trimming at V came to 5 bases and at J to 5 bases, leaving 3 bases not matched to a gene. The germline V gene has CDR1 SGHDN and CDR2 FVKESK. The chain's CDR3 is CASSLAGAETQYF. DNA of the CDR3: TGTGCCAGCAGCTTAGCGGGAGCGGAGACCCAGTACTTC. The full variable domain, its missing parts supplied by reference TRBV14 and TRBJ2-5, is EAGVTQFPSHSVIEKGQTVTLRCDPISGHDNLYWYRRVMGKEIKFLLHFVKESKQDESGMPNNRFLAERTGGTYSTLKVQPAELEDSGVYFCASSLAGAETQYFGPGTRLLVL.

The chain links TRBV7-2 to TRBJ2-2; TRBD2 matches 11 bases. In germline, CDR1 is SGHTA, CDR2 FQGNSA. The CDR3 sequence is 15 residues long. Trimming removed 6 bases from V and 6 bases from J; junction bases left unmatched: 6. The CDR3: CASRRSGGASGELFF. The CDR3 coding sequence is TGTGCCAGCAGGCGTAGCGGGGGGGCTTCCGGGGAGCTGTTTTTT.

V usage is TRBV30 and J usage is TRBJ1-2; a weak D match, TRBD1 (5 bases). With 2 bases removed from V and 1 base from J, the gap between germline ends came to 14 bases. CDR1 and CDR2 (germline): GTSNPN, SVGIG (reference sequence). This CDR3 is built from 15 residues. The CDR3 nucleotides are TGTGCCTGGAGTAGGGGTACCTCGAATAACTATGGCTACACCTTC. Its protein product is CAWSRGTSNNYGYTF.

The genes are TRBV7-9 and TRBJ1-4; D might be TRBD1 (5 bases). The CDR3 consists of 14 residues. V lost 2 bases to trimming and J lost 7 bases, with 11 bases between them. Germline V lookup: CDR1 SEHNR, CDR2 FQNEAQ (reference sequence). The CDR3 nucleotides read TGTGCCAGCAGCTTATCGCAGGGTGCTGAAAAACTGTTTTTT. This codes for CASSLSQGAEKLFF.

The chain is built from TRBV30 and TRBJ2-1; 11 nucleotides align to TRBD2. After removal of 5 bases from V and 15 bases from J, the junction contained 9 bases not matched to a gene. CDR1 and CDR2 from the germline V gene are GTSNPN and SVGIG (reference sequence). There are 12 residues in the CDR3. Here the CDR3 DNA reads TGTGCCTGGTGGTATAGCGGGGGGGCCGTGTTCTTC. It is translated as CAWWYSGGAVFF.

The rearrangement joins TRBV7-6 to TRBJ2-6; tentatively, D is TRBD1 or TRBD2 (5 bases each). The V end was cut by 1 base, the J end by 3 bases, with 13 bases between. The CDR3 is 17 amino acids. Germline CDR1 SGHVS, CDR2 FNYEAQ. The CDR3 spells CASSLDPQGRGANVLTF. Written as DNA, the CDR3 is TGTGCCAGCAGCTTAGATCCCCAGGGACGTGGGGCCAACGTCCTGACTTTC.

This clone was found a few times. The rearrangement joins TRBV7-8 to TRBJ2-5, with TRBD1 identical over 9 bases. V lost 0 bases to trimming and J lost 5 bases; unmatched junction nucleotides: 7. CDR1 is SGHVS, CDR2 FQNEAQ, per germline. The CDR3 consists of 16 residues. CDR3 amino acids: CASSLAGTGRGETQYF. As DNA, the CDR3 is TGTGCCAGCAGCTTAGCGGGGACAGGGCGGGGGGAGACCCAGTACTTC.

CDR3 sequence reads: CASSLRESSGEQYF. DNA of the CDR3: TGCGCCAGCAGCTTGAGGGAGAGCTCGGGCGAGCAGTACTTC. This sequence joins TRBV5-1 and TRBJ2-7, with D possibly matching TRBD2 (5 bases). There are 14 residues in the CDR3. Trimming took off 1 base at V and 6 bases at J, with 14 bases between the two ends. Germline V gene lookup returns CDR1 SGHRS and CDR2 YFSETQ. Full variable domain (outside the CDR3, taken from reference TRBV5-1 and TRBJ2-7): KAGVTQTPRYLIKTRGQQVTLSCSPISGHRSVSWYQQTPGQGLQFLFEYFSETQRNKGNFPGRFSGRQFSNSRSEMNVSTLELGDSALYLCASSLRESSGEQYFGPGTRLTVT.

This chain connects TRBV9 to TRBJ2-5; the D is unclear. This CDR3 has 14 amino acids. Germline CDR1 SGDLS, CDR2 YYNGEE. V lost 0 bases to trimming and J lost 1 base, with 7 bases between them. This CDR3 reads CASSVGMFQETQYF. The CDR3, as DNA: TGTGCCAGCAGCGTAGGGATGTTCCAAGAGACCCAGTACTTC.

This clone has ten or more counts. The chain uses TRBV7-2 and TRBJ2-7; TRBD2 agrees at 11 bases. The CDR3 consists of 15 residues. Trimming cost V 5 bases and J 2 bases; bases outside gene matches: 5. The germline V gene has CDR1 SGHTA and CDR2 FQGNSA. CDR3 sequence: CASSVTSGSTYEQYF. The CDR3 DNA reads TGTGCCAGCAGCGTTACTAGCGGGAGTACCTACGAGCAGTACTTC.

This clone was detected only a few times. The CDR3 region has the DNA TGCGCCAGCAGCCAGACTCCCCCCGGGATCCCCCGGGAGCAGTTCTTC. Its translation: CASSQTPPGIPREQFF. The V and J genes are TRBV4-1 and TRBJ2-1; a possible D gene is TRBD2 (5 bases). Trimming removed 3 bases from V and 10 bases from J, with 22 bases in between. Per germline, CDR1 MGHRA and CDR2 YSYEKL. This CDR3 contains 16 residues.

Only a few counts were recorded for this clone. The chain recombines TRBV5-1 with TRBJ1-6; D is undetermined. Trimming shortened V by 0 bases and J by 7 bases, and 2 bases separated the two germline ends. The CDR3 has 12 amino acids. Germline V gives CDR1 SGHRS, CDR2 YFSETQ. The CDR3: CASSLENSPLHF. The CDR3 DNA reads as TGCGCCAGCAGCTTGGAGAATTCACCCCTCCACTTT. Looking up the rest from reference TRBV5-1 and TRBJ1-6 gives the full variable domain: KAGVTQTPRYLIKTRGQQVTLSCSPISGHRSVSWYQQTPGQGLQFLFEYFSETQRNKGNFPGRFSGRQFSNSRSEMNVSTLELGDSALYLCASSLENSPLHFGNGTRLTVT.

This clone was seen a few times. The CDR3 sequence is CASSLREEGTQYF. CDR3 nucleotide sequence: TGTGCCAGCAGCTTACGGGAGGAGGGGACCCAGTACTTC. The chain uses TRBV7-6 and TRBJ2-5; TRBD2 aligns across 7 bases. Germline loops: CDR1 SGHVS, CDR2 FNYEAQ. The CDR3 spans 13 residues. V lost 2 bases to trimming and J lost 7 bases; unmatched junction nucleotides: 4.

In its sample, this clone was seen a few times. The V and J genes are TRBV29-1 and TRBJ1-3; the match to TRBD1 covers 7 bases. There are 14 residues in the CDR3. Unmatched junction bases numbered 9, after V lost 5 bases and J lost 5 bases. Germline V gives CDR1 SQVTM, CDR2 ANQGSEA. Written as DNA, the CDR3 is TGCAGCGTTTCAAATCAGGGGGATAGAAACACCATATATTTT. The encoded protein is CSVSNQGDRNTIYF.

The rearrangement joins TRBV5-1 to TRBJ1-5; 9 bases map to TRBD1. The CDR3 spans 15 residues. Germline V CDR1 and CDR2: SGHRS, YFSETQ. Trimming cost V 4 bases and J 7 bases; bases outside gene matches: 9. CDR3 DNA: TGCGCCAGCAGCGGGGGGACAGGGAGAGACCAGCCCCAGCATTTT. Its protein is CASSGGTGRDQPQHF.

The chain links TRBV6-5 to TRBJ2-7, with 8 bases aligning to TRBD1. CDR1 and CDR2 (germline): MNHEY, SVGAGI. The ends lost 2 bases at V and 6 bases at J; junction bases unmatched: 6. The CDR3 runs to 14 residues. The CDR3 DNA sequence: TGTGCCAGCAGTTACCTCGGACAGGGCGGCGAGCAGTACTTC. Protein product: CASSYLGQGGEQYF.

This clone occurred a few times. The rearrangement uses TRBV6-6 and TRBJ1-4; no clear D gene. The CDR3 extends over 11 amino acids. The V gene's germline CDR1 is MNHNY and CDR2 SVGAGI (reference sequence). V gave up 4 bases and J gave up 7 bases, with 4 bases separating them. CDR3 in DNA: TGTGCCAGCAGTTCTGGTGAAAAACTGTTTTTT. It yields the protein CASSSGEKLFF.

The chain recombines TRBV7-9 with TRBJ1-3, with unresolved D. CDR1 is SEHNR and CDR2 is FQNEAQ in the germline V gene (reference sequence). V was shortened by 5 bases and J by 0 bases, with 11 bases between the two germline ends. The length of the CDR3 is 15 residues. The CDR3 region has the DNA TGTGCCAGCAGCAAGACGGTGGACTCTGGAAACACCATATATTTT. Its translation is CASSKTVDSGNTIYF.